This T cell receptor (beta chain) was recovered during a study of T cell responses to AZD1222 COVID-19 vaccine. Whole-study findings and limits: Donors were largely white British and mainly female; clonal diversity was possibly underestimated. Repertoire collection took place solely once the T cell response had peaked. Among AZD1222 vaccinees, only six were seropositive at baseline.

Germline V gene data show CDR1 as DFQATT and CDR2 as SNEGSKA (reference sequence). With 1 base removed from V and 7 bases from J, the gap between germline ends came to 1 base. This CDR3 region has 9 residues. Assay: immunoSEQ multiplex PCR; the TCRdb copy retains only in-frame clones and omits some. The table has approximately 71,000 clones, 80% to 85% seen once; the top ten hold around 10%. Comments on this clone: Antigen: not known.

The V gene is TRBV20-1, the J gene TRBJ1-1; D not certain. Sequenced material: peripheral blood, taken on day 0 of AZD1222 vaccination. The origin of this receptor is an adult in good health. The CDR3 here is CSARVEAFF. The CDR3 DNA is TGCAGTGCTAGAGTTGAAGCTTTCTTT.